This T cell receptor (beta chain) comes out of a study of blood T cell repertoires in COVID-19. Study information: Sources were T cells, B-cell-depleted T cells, or PBMCs; the material itself was cDNA or gDNA.

Germline loops: CDR1 SGHAT, CDR2 FQNNGV. This CDR3 has 16 amino acids. Trimming stripped 5 bases from V and 0 bases from J, with 14 bases between. Methods used by the authors: How many nucleated cells were present was estimated from reference gene primer amplification. Method: immunoSEQ multiplex PCR; TCRdb's copy keeps in-frame clones and lacks some. Clonal size and the V and J genes are those of that table, whereas D and trimming came from the DNA. This sample has more than 95,000 clones, with around 63% found just once. This clonotype was obtained from a woman between 70 and 85 years old with acute or convalescent COVID-19. Sequencing input: peripheral blood. J is TRBJ1-3 and V is TRBV11-2; D unclear. In nucleotides, the CDR3 is TGTGCCAGCAGCCCAACCGGCGGGCTCTCTGGAAACACCATATATTTT. Translation gives CASSPTGGLSGNTIYF.